This passage covers 3 T cell receptor beta chains from one sample sequenced in a study of beta chain features in type 1 diabetes. The antigens of these receptors remain unknown. Overall study results and limits: The study found moderately but significantly shorter TCRB CDR3s in all four CD4+ subsets of Type 1 diabetes patients.

The entirety of the isolated RNA underwent reverse transcription, so expressed TCRB transcripts were sequenced. Using immunoSEQ multiplex PCR, the repertoire was profiled, and TCRdb retains in-frame clones only, with some absent. The sample lists tens of thousands of clones, approximately 52% occurring once. Source material: Tregs from blood. These receptors originate from a woman in her thirties or forties with type 1 diabetes.

The CDR3 here is CASSQASGGPATQYF. The CDR3 nucleotides read TGCGCCAGCAGCCAAGCCAGCGGGGGGCCCGCCACCCAGTACTTC. The V gene is TRBV4-3, the J gene TRBJ2-5; TRBD2 aligns across 9 bases. The CDR3 runs 15 residues. The trim removed 1 base at V and 8 bases at J, leaving 8 bases unmatched. The germline CDR1 and CDR2 sequences are LGHNA and YSLEER.

The V and J genes are TRBV6-5 and TRBJ1-4; the D is unclear. The CDR3 runs 15 residues. Looked up from germline, CDR1 is MNHEY and CDR2 is SVGAGI. V lost 0 bases and J lost 5, with 10 bases in between. This CDR3 reads CASSYSLRGNEKLFF. Written as DNA, the CDR3 is TGTGCCAGCAGTTACTCTTTACGCGGGAATGAAAAACTGTTTTTT.

The sample holds a few counts of this clone. The CDR3 DNA follows: TGTGCCAGCAGCGTGGACAGCCCCTTGGGGGAGCAGTACTTC. Protein: CASSVDSPLGEQYF. The chain has TRBV7-2 and TRBJ2-7; maybe TRBD1 (6 bases). CDR1 and CDR2 from the germline V gene are SGHTA and FQGNSA. This CDR3 is 14 amino acids long. Trimming removed 5 bases from V and 7 bases from J, with 18 bases in between. The whole variable domain, remainder taken from reference TRBV7-2 and TRBJ2-7, is GAGVSQSPSNKVTEKGKDVELRCDPISGHTALYWYRQSLGQGLEFLIYFQGNSAPDKSGLPSDRFSAERTGGSVSTLTIQRTQQEDSAVYLCASSVDSPLGEQYFGPGTRLTVT.